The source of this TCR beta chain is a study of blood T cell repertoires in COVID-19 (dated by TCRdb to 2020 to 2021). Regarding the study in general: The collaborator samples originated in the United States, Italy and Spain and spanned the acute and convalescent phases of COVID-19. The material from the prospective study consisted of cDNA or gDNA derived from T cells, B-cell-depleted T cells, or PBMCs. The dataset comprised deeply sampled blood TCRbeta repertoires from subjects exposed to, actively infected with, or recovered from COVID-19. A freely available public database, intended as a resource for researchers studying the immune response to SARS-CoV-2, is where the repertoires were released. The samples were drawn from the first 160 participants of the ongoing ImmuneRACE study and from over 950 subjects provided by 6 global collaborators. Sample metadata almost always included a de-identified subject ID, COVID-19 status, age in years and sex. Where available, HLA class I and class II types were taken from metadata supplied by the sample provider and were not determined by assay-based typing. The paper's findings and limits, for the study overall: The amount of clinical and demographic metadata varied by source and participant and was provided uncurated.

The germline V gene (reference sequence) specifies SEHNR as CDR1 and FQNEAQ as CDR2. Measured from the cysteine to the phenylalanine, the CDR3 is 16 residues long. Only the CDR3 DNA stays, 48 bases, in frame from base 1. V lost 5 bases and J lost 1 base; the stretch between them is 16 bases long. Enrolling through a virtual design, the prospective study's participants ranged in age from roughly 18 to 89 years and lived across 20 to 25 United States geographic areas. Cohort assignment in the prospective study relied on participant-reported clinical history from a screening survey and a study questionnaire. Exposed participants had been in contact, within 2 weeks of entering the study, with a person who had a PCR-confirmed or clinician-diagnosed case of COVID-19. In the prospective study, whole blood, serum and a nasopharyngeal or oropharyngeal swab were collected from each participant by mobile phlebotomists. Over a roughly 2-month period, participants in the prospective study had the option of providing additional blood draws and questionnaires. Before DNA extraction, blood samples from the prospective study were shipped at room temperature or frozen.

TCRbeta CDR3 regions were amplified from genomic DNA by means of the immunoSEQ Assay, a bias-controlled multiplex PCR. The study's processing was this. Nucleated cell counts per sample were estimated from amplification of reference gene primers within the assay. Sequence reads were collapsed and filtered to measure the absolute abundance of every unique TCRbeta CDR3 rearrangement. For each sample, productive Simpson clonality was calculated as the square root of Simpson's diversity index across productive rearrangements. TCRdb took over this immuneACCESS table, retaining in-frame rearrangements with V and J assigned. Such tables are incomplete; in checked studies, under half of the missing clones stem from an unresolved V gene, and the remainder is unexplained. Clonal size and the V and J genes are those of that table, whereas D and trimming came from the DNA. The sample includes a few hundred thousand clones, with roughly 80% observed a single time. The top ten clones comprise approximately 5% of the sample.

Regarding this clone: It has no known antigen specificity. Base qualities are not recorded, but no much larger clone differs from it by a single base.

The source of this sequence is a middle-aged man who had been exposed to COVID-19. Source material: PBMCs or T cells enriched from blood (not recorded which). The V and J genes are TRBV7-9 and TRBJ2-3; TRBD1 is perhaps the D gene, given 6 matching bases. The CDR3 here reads CASSNTQGLGTDTQYF. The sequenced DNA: TGTGCCAGCAGCAACACACAGGGTTTGGGCACAGATACGCAGTATTTT. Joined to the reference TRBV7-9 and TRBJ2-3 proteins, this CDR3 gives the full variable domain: DTGVSQNPRHKITKRGQNVTFRCDPISEHNRLYWYRQTLGQGPEFLTYFQNEAQLEKSRLLSDRFSAERPKGSFSTLEIQRTEQGDSAMYLCASSNTQGLGTDTQYFGPGTRLTVL.